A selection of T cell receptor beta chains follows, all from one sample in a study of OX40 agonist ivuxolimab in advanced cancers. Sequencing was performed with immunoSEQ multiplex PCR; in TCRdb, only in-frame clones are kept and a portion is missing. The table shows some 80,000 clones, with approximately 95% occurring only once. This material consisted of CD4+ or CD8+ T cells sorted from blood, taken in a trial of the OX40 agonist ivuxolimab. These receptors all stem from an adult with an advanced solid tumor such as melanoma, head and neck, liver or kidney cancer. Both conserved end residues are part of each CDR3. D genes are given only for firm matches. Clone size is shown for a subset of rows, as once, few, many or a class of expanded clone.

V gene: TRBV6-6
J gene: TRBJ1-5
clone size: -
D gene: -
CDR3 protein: CASSFGQPQHF
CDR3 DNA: TGTGCCAGCAGTTTCGGACAGCCCCAGCATTTT

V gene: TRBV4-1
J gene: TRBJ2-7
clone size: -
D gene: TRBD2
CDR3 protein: CASSPGSGHFLAGEIDEQYF
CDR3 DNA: TGCGCCAGCAGCCCCGGTTCGGGACACTTCCTAGCGGGAGAGATCGACGAGCAGTACTTC

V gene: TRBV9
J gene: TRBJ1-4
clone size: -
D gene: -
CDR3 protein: CASSVEGVPDEKLFF
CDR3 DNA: TGTGCCAGCAGCGTAGAAGGTGTTCCTGACGAAAAACTGTTTTTT

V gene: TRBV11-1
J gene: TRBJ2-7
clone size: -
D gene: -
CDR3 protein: CASSLGAAGEQYF
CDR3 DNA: TGTGCCAGCAGCTTAGGCGCCGCGGGGGAGCAGTACTTC

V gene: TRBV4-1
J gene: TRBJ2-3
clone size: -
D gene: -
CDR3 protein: CASSHELSTGTDTQYF
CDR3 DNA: TGCGCCAGCAGCCATGAATTGTCGACGGGCACAGATACGCAGTATTTT

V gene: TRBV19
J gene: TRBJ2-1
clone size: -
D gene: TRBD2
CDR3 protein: CASSISGRGYNEQFF
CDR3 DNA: TGTGCCAGTAGTATTAGCGGGAGGGGTTACAATGAGCAGTTCTTC

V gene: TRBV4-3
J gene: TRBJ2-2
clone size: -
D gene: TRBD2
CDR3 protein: CASSQDGSGGTGELFF
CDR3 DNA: TGCGCCAGCAGCCAAGATGGATCGGGGGGGACCGGGGAGCTGTTTTTT

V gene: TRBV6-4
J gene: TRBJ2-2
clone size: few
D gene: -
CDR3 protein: CASSDRADTGELFF
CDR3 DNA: TGTGCCAGCAGTGACAGGGCGGACACCGGGGAGCTGTTTTTT

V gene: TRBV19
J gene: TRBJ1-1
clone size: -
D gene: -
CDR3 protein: CASSISRLRGGTEAFF
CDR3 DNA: TGTGCCAGTAGTATTTCCCGCTTGAGGGGGGGGACTGAAGCTTTCTTT

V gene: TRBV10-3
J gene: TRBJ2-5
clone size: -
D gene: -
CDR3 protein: CAISEPGAVETQYF
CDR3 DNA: TGTGCCATCAGTGAGCCCGGGGCGGTGGAGACCCAGTACTTC

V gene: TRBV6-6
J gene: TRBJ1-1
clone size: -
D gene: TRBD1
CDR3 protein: CASSYWGDRGSWAFF
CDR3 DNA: TGTGCCAGCAGTTATTGGGGGGACAGGGGGAGTTGGGCTTTCTTT

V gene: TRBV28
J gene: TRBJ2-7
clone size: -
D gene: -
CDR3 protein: CASSLSDSVWYF
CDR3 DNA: TGTGCCAGCAGTTTATCCGACAGCGTCTGGTACTTC

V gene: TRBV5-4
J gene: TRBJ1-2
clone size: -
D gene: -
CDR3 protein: CASSLADGGDYGYTF
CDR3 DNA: TGTGCCAGCAGTTTGGCCGACGGGGGCGACTATGGCTACACCTTC

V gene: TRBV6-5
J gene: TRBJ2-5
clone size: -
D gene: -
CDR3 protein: CASSYGAYQETQYF
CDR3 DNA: TGTGCCAGCAGTTATGGGGCGTACCAAGAGACCCAGTACTTC

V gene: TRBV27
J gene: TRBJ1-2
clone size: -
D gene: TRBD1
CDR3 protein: CASSLSRGRFYGYTF
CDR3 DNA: TGTGCCAGCAGTTTGTCCAGGGGGCGGTTCTATGGCTACACCTTC

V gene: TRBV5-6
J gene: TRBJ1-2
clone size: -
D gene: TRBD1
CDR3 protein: CASSSGQGGYGYTF
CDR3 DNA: TGTGCCAGCAGCTCCGGACAGGGAGGTTATGGCTACACCTTC

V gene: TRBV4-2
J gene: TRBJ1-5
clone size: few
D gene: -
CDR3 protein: CASSSDHSNQPQHF
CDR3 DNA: TGTGCCAGCAGCTCAGATCATAGCAATCAGCCCCAGCATTTT

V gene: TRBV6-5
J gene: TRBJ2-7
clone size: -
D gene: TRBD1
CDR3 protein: CASRTGFEEQYF
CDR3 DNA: TGTGCCAGCCGGACAGGGTTTGAGGAGCAGTACTTC

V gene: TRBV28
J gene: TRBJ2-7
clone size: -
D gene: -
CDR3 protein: CASSLRGNFYEQYF
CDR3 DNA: TGTGCCAGCAGTCTACGTGGGAACTTCTACGAGCAGTACTTC

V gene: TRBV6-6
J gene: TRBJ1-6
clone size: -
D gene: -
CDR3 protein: CASSSILGHSPLHF
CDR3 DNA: TGTGCCAGCAGTTCCATACTAGGGCATTCACCCCTCCACTTT

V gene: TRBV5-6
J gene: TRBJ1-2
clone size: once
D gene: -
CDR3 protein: CASSPGEGGGYTF
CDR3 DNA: TGTGCCAGCAGCCCCGGGGAGGGAGGGGGCTACACCTTC

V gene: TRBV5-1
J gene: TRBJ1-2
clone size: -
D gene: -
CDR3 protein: CASSSPWGDRSAF
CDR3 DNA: TGCGCCAGCAGCTCCCCCTGGGGGGACCGCTCCGCCTTC

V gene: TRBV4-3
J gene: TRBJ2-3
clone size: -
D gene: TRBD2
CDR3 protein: CASSQDRLLAGNTDTQYF
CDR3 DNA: TGCGCCAGCAGCCAAGATAGATTACTAGCGGGCAACACAGATACGCAGTATTTT

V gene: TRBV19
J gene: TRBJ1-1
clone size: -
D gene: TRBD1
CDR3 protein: CAKTPGQGGTEAFF
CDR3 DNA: TGTGCCAAGACGCCGGGACAGGGGGGCACTGAAGCTTTCTTT

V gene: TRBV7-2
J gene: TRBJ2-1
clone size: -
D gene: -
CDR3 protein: CASSLRSLATGNEQFF
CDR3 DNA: TGTGCCAGCAGCTTAAGGTCGCTAGCCACGGGGAATGAGCAGTTCTTC

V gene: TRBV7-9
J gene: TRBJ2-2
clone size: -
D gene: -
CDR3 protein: CASSPVGTGELFF
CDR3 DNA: TGTGCCAGCAGCCCTGTGGGCACCGGGGAGCTGTTTTTT

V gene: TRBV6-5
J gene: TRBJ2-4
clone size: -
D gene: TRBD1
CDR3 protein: CASSYSTGVSKNIQYF
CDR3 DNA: TGTGCCAGCAGTTACTCGACAGGGGTTAGCAAAAACATTCAGTACTTC

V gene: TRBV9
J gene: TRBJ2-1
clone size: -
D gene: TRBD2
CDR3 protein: CASSVRLAGVYEQFF
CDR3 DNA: TGTGCCAGCAGCGTCCGACTAGCGGGAGTCTATGAGCAGTTCTTC

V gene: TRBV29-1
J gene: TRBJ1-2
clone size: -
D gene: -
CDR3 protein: CSVEDNGGYTF
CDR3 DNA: TGCAGCGTTGAAGATAACGGTGGCTACACCTTC

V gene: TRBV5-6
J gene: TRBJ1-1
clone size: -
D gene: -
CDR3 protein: CASSPLLIIQANTEAFF
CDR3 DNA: TGTGCCAGCAGTCCTCTTCTAATAATTCAAGCTAACACTGAAGCTTTCTTT

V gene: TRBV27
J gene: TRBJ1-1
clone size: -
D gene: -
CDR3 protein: CASHGGSEAFF
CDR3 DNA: TGTGCCAGCCATGGGGGCAGTGAAGCTTTCTTT

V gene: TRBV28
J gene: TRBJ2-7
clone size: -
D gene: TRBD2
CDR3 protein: CASSGGWDYLREQYF
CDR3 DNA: TGTGCCAGCAGTGGGGGTTGGGACTACCTACGGGAGCAGTACTTC

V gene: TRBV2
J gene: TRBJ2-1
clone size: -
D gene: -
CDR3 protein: CASSDPTRSSYNEQFF
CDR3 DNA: TGTGCCAGCAGTGACCCAACTAGAAGCTCCTACAATGAGCAGTTCTTC

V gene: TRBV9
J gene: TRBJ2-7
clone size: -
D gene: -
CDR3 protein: CASSVGGGGYEQYF
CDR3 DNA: TGTGCCAGCAGCGTCGGCGGTGGTGGCTACGAGCAGTACTTC

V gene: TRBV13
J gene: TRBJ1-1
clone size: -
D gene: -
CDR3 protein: CASSSEGENTEAFF
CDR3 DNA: TGTGCCAGCAGTTCTGAGGGGGAGAACACTGAAGCTTTCTTT

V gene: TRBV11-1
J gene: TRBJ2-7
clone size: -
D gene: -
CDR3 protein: CASSLYDMGSDEQYF
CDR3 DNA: TGTGCCAGCAGCTTATACGACATGGGTTCAGACGAGCAGTACTTC

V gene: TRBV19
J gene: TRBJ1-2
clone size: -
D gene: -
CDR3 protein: CASGVPQGTSNYGYTF
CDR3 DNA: TGTGCCAGTGGAGTACCCCAAGGAACTTCTAACTATGGCTACACCTTC

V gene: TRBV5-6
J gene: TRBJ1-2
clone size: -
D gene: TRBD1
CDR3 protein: CASSPSTGVAYGYTF
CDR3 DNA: TGTGCCAGCAGTCCATCGACAGGGGTGGCCTATGGCTACACCTTC